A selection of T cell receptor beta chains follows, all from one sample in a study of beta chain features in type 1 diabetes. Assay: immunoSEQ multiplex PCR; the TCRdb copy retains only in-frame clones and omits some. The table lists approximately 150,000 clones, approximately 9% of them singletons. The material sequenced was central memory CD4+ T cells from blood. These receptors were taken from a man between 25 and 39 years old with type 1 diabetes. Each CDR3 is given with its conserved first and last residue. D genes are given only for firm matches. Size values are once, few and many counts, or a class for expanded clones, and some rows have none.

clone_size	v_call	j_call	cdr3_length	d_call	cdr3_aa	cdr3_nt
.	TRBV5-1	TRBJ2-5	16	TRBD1	CASSLSGTGRRETQYF	TGCGCCAGCAGCCTATCCGGGACAGGGCGACGAGAGACCCAGTACTTC
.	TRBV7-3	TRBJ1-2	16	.	CASSPQPGINLYGYTF	TGTGCCAGCAGCCCACAGCCGGGAATCAATCTCTATGGCTACACCTTC
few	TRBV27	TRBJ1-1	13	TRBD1	CASSLQQGTGAFF	TGTGCCAGCAGTTTGCAACAGGGGACGGGAGCTTTCTTT
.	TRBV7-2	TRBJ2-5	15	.	CASSFVGGPGETQYF	TGTGCCAGCAGCTTCGTGGGGGGGCCGGGAGAGACCCAGTACTTC
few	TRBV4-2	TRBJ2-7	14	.	CASSARHSSYEQYF	TGTGCCAGCAGCGCAAGACACAGCTCCTACGAGCAGTACTTC
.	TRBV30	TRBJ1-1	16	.	CAWREGPRRRNTEAFF	TGTGCCTGGAGGGAGGGCCCTCGACGGCGGAACACTGAAGCTTTCTTT
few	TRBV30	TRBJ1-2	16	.	CAWKSQDSALGYGYTF	TGTGCCTGGAAGTCGCAGGACTCGGCCCTCGGCTATGGCTACACCTTC
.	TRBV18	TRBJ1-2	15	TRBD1	CASSPVGQGDYGYTF	TGTGCCAGCTCACCCGTGGGACAGGGAGACTATGGCTACACCTTC
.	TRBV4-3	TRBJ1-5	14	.	CASSQESRGGPQHF	TGCGCCAGCAGCCAAGAGAGTCGAGGCGGGCCCCAGCATTTT
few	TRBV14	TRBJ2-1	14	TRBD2	CASRGGRLYNEQFF	TGTGCCAGCAGGGGAGGGAGACTCTACAATGAGCAGTTCTTC
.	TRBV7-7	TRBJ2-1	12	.	CASSLGRGEQFF	TGTGCTAGCAGCTTAGGCCGGGGGGAGCAGTTCTTC
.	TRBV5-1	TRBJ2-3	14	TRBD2	CASSNGGAEDTQYF	TGCGCCAGCAGTAACGGGGGGGCAGAAGATACGCAGTATTTT
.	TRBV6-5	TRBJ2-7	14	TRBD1	CASSRTGMAREQYF	TGTGCCAGCAGCAGGACAGGGATGGCGCGGGAGCAGTACTTC
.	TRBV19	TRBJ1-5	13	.	CASSIQGEGPQHF	TGTGCCAGTAGTATTCAAGGAGAAGGCCCCCAGCATTTT
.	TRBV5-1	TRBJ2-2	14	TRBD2	CASSAGLTTGELFF	TGCGCCAGCAGCGCGGGACTAACCACCGGGGAGCTGTTTTTT
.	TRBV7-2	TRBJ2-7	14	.	CASNSRGLTYEQYF	TGTGCCAGCAACTCACGGGGGTTAACCTACGAGCAGTACTTC
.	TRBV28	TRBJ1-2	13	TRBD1	CASNTDRGRGYTF	TGTGCCAGCAATACCGACAGGGGGCGAGGCTACACCTTC
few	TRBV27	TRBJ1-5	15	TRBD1	CASSLGTGWNQPQHF	TGTGCCAGCAGTTTAGGGACAGGGTGGAATCAGCCCCAGCATTTT
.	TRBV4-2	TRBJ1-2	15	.	CASSQETGANYGYTF	TGTGCCAGCAGCCAAGAGACCGGAGCTAACTATGGCTACACCTTC
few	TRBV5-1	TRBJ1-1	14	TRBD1	CASSLQGAGAEAFF	TGCGCCAGCAGCTTACAGGGGGCGGGCGCTGAAGCTTTCTTT
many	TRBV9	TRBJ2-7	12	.	CASSGRLGQQYF	TGTGCCAGCAGCGGAAGACTAGGCCAGCAGTACTTC
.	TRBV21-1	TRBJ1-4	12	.	CASPPRVGELFF	TGTGCCAGCCCACCAAGGGTAGGGGAACTGTTTTTT
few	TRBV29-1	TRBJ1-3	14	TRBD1	CSVTGQSSGNTIYF	TGCAGCGTCACGGGACAGAGCTCTGGAAACACCATATATTTT
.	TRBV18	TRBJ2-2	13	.	CASSERNTGELFF	TGTGCCAGCTCGGAGAGGAACACCGGGGAGCTGTTTTTT
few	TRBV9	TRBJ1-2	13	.	CASSATGRYGYTF	TGTGCCAGCAGCGCGACAGGACGTTATGGCTACACCTTC